These T cell receptor beta chains were read from a single sample in a study of control samples from healthy donors and cancer patients. Libraries were prepared by immunoSEQ multiplex PCR; TCRdb keeps only in-frame clonotypes and omits some of them. The sample lists some 120,000 clones, roughly 90% occurring once. The sequenced material came from blood. Receptor source: a man between 18 and 29 years old in good health. The CDR3 runs from the conserved cysteine through the conserved F or W. The order of the fields is clone size, D gene, V gene, J gene, CDR3 protein, CDR3 DNA. The D gene is left open where the match is weak. Rows may omit the clone size; those that give it use once, few, many or a size class.

>.|.|TRBV10-2|TRBJ2-3
CASSSAQTGPDTQYF
TGCGCCAGCAGTTCCGCCCAAACGGGCCCAGATACGCAGTATTTT
>.|TRBD2|TRBV7-9|TRBJ2-1
CASSIRYEGLAVHNEQFF
TGTGCCAGCAGCATCCGATACGAGGGACTAGCGGTTCACAATGAGCAGTTCTTC
>.|.|TRBV7-9|TRBJ1-3
CASSLTAGGMISGNTIYF
TGTGCCAGCAGCTTAACCGCAGGCGGCATGATCTCTGGAAACACCATATATTTT
>.|TRBD2|TRBV11-3|TRBJ2-1
CASSLIAGEGEQFF
TGTGCCAGCAGCTTAATAGCGGGAGAAGGTGAGCAGTTCTTC
>.|.|TRBV3-1/TRBV3-2|TRBJ2-7
CASSKSPGNYEQYF
TGTGCCAGCAGCAAAAGCCCGGGCAACTACGAGCAGTACTTC
>.|.|TRBV30|TRBJ1-1
CAWRTSLVRGEAFF
TGTGCCTGGAGAACCTCTTTGGTTCGTGGTGAAGCTTTCTTT
>few|TRBD1|TRBV7-2|TRBJ1-1
CASARTGAVNMNTEAFF
TGTGCCAGCGCTCGGACAGGGGCGGTAAACATGAACACTGAAGCTTTCTTT
>.|.|TRBV2|TRBJ2-1
CASRETGFSSYNEQFF
TGTGCCAGCAGGGAAACAGGGTTTAGCTCCTACAATGAGCAGTTCTTC
>few|.|TRBV3-1/TRBV3-2|TRBJ1-1
CASSQSYRITNTEAFF
TGTGCCAGCAGCCAATCCTATAGGATTACGAACACTGAAGCTTTCTTT
>.|.|TRBV27|TRBJ1-1
CASSLRGLGEAFF
TGTGCCAGCAGTTTGAGGGGGTTGGGTGAAGCTTTCTTT
>.|.|TRBV6-5|TRBJ2-1
CASTDRFRNEQFF
TGTGCCAGCACCGACAGGTTTCGGAATGAGCAGTTCTTC
>.|.|TRBV5-1|TRBJ1-2
CASTRGGTYGYTF
TGCGCCAGCACCCGGGGCGGTACCTATGGCTACACCTTC
>.|TRBD1|TRBV19|TRBJ1-5
CASSPQGADQPQHF
TGTGCCAGTAGTCCGCAGGGGGCGGATCAGCCCCAGCATTTT
>once|.|TRBV19|TRBJ1-1
CASISNTEAFF
TGTGCCAGTATTTCTAACACTGAAGCTTTCTTT
>.|TRBD1|TRBV10-2|TRBJ2-1
CASSESGQSSYNEQFF
TGCGCCAGCAGTGAGTCGGGACAGAGCTCCTACAATGAGCAGTTCTTC
>.|.|TRBV14|TRBJ2-2
CASSQDLVGWIGTGELFF
TGTGCCAGCAGCCAAGATCTCGTGGGGTGGATCGGCACCGGGGAGCTGTTTTTT
>.|TRBD1|TRBV14|TRBJ2-4
CASSRTGGAIAKNIQYF
TGTGCCAGCAGCCGCACAGGGGGCGCGATCGCCAAAAACATTCAGTACTTC
>.|.|TRBV19|TRBJ1-3
CASSISHTIYF
TGTGCCAGTAGTATTTCGCACACCATATATTTT
>.|TRBD1|TRBV7-9|TRBJ2-3
CASSLVQGATDTQYF
TGTGCCAGCAGCTTAGTTCAGGGGGCCACAGATACGCAGTATTTT
>once|.|TRBV10-3|TRBJ2-2
CAISEGDTPGELFF
TGTGCCATCAGTGAGGGGGACACCCCCGGGGAGCTGTTTTTT
>.|.|TRBV11-1|TRBJ1-2
CASSLEGTGYTF
TGTGCCAGCAGCTTAGAAGGAACTGGCTACACCTTC
>.|.|TRBV4-1|TRBJ2-3
CASSQEAGTQYF
TGCGCCAGCAGCCAAGAGGCTGGTACGCAGTATTTT
>.|TRBD2|TRBV5-6|TRBJ2-3
CASSSDSGGSTDTQYF
TGTGCCAGCAGCTCGGATAGCGGGGGATCGACAGATACGCAGTATTTT
>.|TRBD1|TRBV19|TRBJ2-1
CASSMGQTNEQFF
TGTGCCAGTAGTATGGGACAGACCAATGAGCAGTTCTTC
>.|.|TRBV14|TRBJ2-2
CASSLGLNTGELFF
TGTGCCAGCAGCCTAGGACTGAACACCGGGGAGCTGTTTTTT
>.|.|TRBV25-1|TRBJ1-2
CASSEFLGADYGYTF
TGTGCCAGCAGTGAATTTCTGGGGGCTGACTATGGCTACACCTTC
>.|TRBD1|TRBV28|TRBJ1-5
CASSFGTGPSNQPQHF
TGTGCCAGCAGTTTTGGGACAGGGCCTAGCAATCAGCCCCAGCATTTT
>.|.|TRBV19|TRBJ1-1
CASSIGAGNTEAFF
TGTGCCAGTAGTATTGGGGCAGGGAACACTGAAGCTTTCTTT
>.|.|TRBV7-9|TRBJ2-5
CASSHQETQYF
TGTGCCAGCAGCCACCAAGAGACCCAGTACTTC
>.|TRBD2|TRBV11-2|TRBJ2-1
CASSSPGGAYNEQFF
TGTGCCAGCAGCTCCCCCGGGGGGGCCTACAATGAGCAGTTCTTC
>.|.|TRBV10-3|TRBJ2-6
CAISEGQSGANVLTF
TGTGCCATCAGTGAGGGGCAAAGTGGGGCCAACGTCCTGACTTTC
>.|.|TRBV6-2/TRBV6-3|TRBJ1-2
CASSYLFGGGYGYTF
TGTGCCAGCAGTTATTTGTTTGGCGGCGGCTATGGCTACACCTTC
>.|TRBD2|TRBV4-2|TRBJ2-3
CASSQEGLAGGVTQYF
TGTGCCAGCAGCCAAGAGGGACTAGCGGGGGGTGTTACGCAGTATTTT
>once|.|TRBV3-1/TRBV3-2|TRBJ2-1
CASSQGIIGTPWRASYNEQFF
TGTGCCAGCAGCCAAGGTATCATCGGGACTCCTTGGAGGGCGTCCTACAATGAGCAGTTCTTC
>.|.|TRBV6-5|TRBJ2-5
CASSYGETQYF
TGTGCCAGCAGTTACGGGGAGACCCAGTACTTC
>once|.|TRBV6-5|TRBJ1-6
CASSSRVPPLHF
TGTGCCAGCAGTTCCAGGGTTCCACCCCTCCACTTT
>.|TRBD2|TRBV9|TRBJ2-1
CASSRPRLAGDNNEQFF
TGTGCCAGCAGCCGACCCCGACTAGCGGGAGACAACAATGAGCAGTTCTTC
>.|.|TRBV11-2|TRBJ2-2
CASSPGIGGELFF
TGTGCCAGCAGCCCCGGTATTGGCGGGGAGCTGTTTTTT
>.|.|TRBV19|TRBJ2-5
CASSRGKETQYF
TGTGCCAGTAGTAGGGGGAAAGAGACCCAGTACTTC
>few|TRBD1|TRBV28|TRBJ1-5
CASSKDRNQPQHF
TGTGCCAGCAGTAAGGACAGGAATCAGCCCCAGCATTTT
>.|.|TRBV6-5|TRBJ1-1
CASSYRHQNTEAFF
TGTGCCAGCAGTTACCGACACCAGAACACTGAAGCTTTCTTT
>.|TRBD1|TRBV30|TRBJ2-7
CASHSGTAPNEQYF
TGTGCCTCCCACTCCGGGACAGCGCCCAACGAGCAGTACTTC
>.|.|TRBV10-3|TRBJ2-2
CAISVGPTGELFF
TGTGCCATCAGTGTGGGGCCCACCGGGGAGCTGTTTTTT
>.|TRBD2|TRBV9|TRBJ2-3
CASSVGLAGATDTQYF
TGTGCCAGCAGCGTGGGACTAGCGGGGGCCACAGATACGCAGTATTTT
>.|TRBD2|TRBV27|TRBJ2-6
CASSPGLAGGLSGANVLTF
TGTGCCAGCAGTCCTGGACTAGCGGGTGGCCTCTCTGGGGCCAACGTCCTGACTTTC
>.|.|TRBV5-5|TRBJ1-1
CASSLQKNTEAFF
TGTGCCAGCAGCTTGCAGAAGAACACTGAAGCTTTCTTT
>.|.|TRBV6-4|TRBJ2-3
CASSEYLGSAGGTDTQYF
TGTGCCAGCAGTGAATATCTAGGATCGGCCGGAGGGACAGATACGCAGTATTTT
>.|.|TRBV9|TRBJ2-3
CASSVNRRSETDTQYF
TGTGCCAGCAGCGTAAATCGCCGGTCAGAAACAGATACGCAGTATTTT
>.|TRBD1|TRBV6-4|TRBJ2-2
CASSPTGGAGELFF
TGTGCCAGCAGTCCGACAGGGGGGGCCGGGGAGCTGTTTTTT
>.|.|TRBV6-5|TRBJ2-5
CASSLSTHEKETQYF
TGTGCCAGCAGCTTATCTACACATGAGAAAGAGACCCAGTACTTC